This T cell receptor (beta chain) was obtained from a study of blood T cell repertoires in COVID-19. Looking at the study overall: Donors in the United States, Italy and Spain gave samples during acute or convalescent COVID-19. In each case, the material was cDNA or gDNA derived from T cells, B-cell-depleted T cells, or PBMCs.

The study recruited people aged 18 to 89 years across some 23 US areas. This CDR3 is built from 18 residues. The V gene's germline CDR1 is MDHEN and CDR2 SYDVKM. V lost 6 bases to trimming and J lost 4 bases; unmatched junction nucleotides: 17. The table came from immunoSEQ multiplex PCR; TCRdb's copy has only in-frame clones and leaves some out. The sample has approximately 400,000 clones, more than 70% seen once. The chain links TRBV28 to TRBJ1-5; 8 nucleotides agree with TRBD1. The specimen was PBMCs or T cells enriched from blood (not recorded which). The TCR sequence derives from a woman between 18 and 30 years old who had recovered from COVID-19. Here the CDR3 DNA reads TGTGCCAGCAGCCGTACTCCGGGACAGGTCGTCGTAAATCAGCCCCAGCATTTT. It translates to CASSRTPGQVVVNQPQHF.